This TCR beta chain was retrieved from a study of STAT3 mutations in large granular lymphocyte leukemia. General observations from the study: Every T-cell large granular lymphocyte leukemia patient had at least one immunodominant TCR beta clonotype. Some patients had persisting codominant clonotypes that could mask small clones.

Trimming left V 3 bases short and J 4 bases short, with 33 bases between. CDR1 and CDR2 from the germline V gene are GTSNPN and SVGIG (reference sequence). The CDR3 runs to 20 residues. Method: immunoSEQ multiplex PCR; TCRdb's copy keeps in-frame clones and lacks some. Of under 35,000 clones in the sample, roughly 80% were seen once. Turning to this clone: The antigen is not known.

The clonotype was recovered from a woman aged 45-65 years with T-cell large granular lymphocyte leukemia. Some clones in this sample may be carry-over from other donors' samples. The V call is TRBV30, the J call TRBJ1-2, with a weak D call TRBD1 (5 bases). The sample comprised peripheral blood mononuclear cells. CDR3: CAWRPGLSRTSALDLYGYTF. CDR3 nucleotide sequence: TGTGCCTGGAGGCCGGGACTCTCGCGTACTAGCGCCTTGGATCTCTATGGCTACACCTTC.